This T cell receptor beta chain was obtained from a study of blood T cell repertoires in COVID-19 (dated by TCRdb to 2020 to 2021). Study-wide context: Collaborator samples came from the United States, Italy and Spain and covered acute and convalescent phases of COVID-19. The prospective study material was composed of cDNA or gDNA derived from T cells, B-cell-depleted T cells, or PBMCs. Subjects who had been exposed to COVID-19, were actively infected with it, or had recovered from it provided the deeply sampled blood TCRbeta repertoires that made up the dataset. The repertoires were released in a freely available public database intended as a resource for research on the immune response to SARS-CoV-2. Samples came from the ongoing ImmuneRACE study (first 160 participants) plus 1,254 subjects from 6 global collaborators. Nearly every sample came with metadata listing a de-identified subject ID, COVID-19 status, age in years and sex. Where available, HLA class I and class II types were obtained from metadata supplied by the sample provider rather than from assay-based typing.

This clone has a single count. Its specific antigen is unknown. No per-base quality is available; no much larger clone lies one base away. The CDR3 holds 16 amino acids from the cysteine to the phenylalanine. Only the CDR3 region is kept as DNA, spanning 48 bases read in frame from base 1. Germline trimming: 3 bases from V, 2 bases from J; junction bases outside gene matches: 4. CDR1 and CDR2 are read off the germline V gene as ENHRY and SYGVKD. The immunoSEQ Assay, a bias-controlled multiplex PCR, was used to amplify TCRbeta CDR3 regions from genomic DNA. In the paper's pipeline: Within the assay, amplification of reference gene primers was used to estimate how many nucleated cells each sample contained. To quantify the absolute abundance of each unique TCRbeta CDR3 rearrangement, sequence reads were collapsed and filtered. Productive Simpson clonality was computed per sample as the square root of Simpson's diversity index over productive rearrangements. The table comes from immuneACCESS by way of TCRdb, which keeps in-frame sequences with V and J called. Part of the clones is missing from these tables; in studies checked, under half for an unresolved V gene and the rest for unknown reasons. V, J and clone size reflect that table, while D and trimming were determined from the DNA. Recorded for this sample are about 43,000 clones; about 91% of them occurred a single time. The top ten constitute just over 15% of the sample.

On the study overall, not on this receptor specifically: The amount of clinical and demographic metadata varied by source and participant and was provided uncurated.

Each collaborating institution followed its own protocols to collect whole blood in K2EDTA tubes. Collaborator samples were shipped for TCRbeta analysis as frozen whole blood, isolated PBMCs, or DNA extracted from either sample type. The sequenced sample was peripheral blood. This sequence was found in a man aged 60 to 75 with active COVID-19. Rearrangement joined TRBV10-3 to TRBJ2-2, and TRBD1 aligns with 9 junction nucleotides. The nucleotides read TGTGCCATCAGTGACCGGGACAGGGTCAACACCGGGGAGCTGTTTTTT. It translates to CAISDRDRVNTGELFF.